This section outlines one TCR beta chain sequence together with its context. Its antigen remains unknown. This specimen belongs to a study of tumor and adjacent non-tumor tissue in lung cancer. Background on the study: Stage I to III disease affected some 11 men and roughly five women aged about 30 to 76. Study conclusions and caveats: Top 100 clones took a larger repertoire share in normal lung. Shorter survival was associated with higher TCR diversity in tumors. Significantly higher TCR diversity was found in tumor than normal lung.

The CDR3 is made up of 18 amino acids. Germline CDR1 reads SGHNT; CDR2 reads YENEEA. With 9 bases removed from V and 0 bases from J, the gap between germline ends came to 24 bases. The template was RNA from unsorted bulk tissue. TCRbeta libraries were built with three rounds of nested PCR, modified from ARM-PCR. TCRdb analysed the multiplex PCR reads with MiXCR anew, one entry per CDR3 protein. The sample shows about 110,000 distinct CDR3 sequences, around 75% of them seen only once. Sequencing was performed on lung tumor tissue. The chain is built from TRBV11-3 and TRBJ2-1; D unresolved. This receptor was identified in a woman between 55 and 75 years old with non-small cell lung cancer. The DNA for the CDR3 is TGTGCCAGAAGTTATACAGACGGAGAGATTGGCTCCTACAATGAGCAGTTCTTC. It yields the protein CARSYTDGEIGSYNEQFF.